The source of this T cell receptor (beta chain) is a study of blood T cell repertoires in COVID-19. Whole-study context: Specimens from acute and convalescent COVID-19 originated in the United States, Italy and Spain. PBMCs, B-cell-depleted T cells, or T cells provided the cDNA or gDNA that made up the material.

As originally analysed: Reference gene primer amplification gave nucleated cell count estimates. Clones were read by immunoSEQ multiplex PCR, and TCRdb kept only the in-frame ones, dropping some. V and J calls and clone size come straight from that table; D and trimming were deduced from the DNA. The sample includes 150,000 to 200,000 clones, just under 80% seen only once; the top ten take about 15%. The TCR was taken from a woman aged 80 or over with acute or convalescent COVID-19. The sample consisted of peripheral blood.

The CDR3 DNA sequence: TGTGCCAGCAGCAGAGACAGGGGGCCCAATGAGCAGTTCTTC. It specifies CASSRDRGPNEQFF. The V and J genes are TRBV7-2 and TRBJ2-1; 10 nucleotides agree with TRBD1. The CDR3 runs to 14 residues. CDR1 SGHTA and CDR2 FQGNSA come from the germline V gene. The V segment lost 5 bases and the J segment 6 bases; nucleotides outside the gene matches: 4.